A single sample is the source of the 5 T cell receptor beta chains below, sequenced in a study of CD8+ T cells in alopecia areata. Treatment given: oral pan-JAK inhibitor, 5-10 mg twice daily. cDNA serving as the sequencing template came from extracted, reverse transcribed RNA. Sequencing was performed with immunoSEQ multiplex PCR; in TCRdb, only in-frame clones are kept and a portion is missing. The profile shows around 160,000 clones, approximately 60% of them singletons. The specimen was CD4+ T cells sorted from blood, collected at week 24, from a patient treated with tofacitinib. The source is a human donor with alopecia areata.

The chain couples TRBV5-1 to TRBJ1-1, with D maybe TRBD1 (5 bases). V lost 0 bases and J 4 bases, leaving 10 bases between the germline ends. Germline assignment: CDR1 SGHRS and CDR2 YFSETQ. CDR3 size: 14 residues. CDR3 nucleotides: TGCGCCAGCAGCTTGGACGTTGGGGGCACTGAAGCTTTCTTT. This sequence encodes CASSLDVGGTEAFF.

This clone was seen a handful of times. The chain couples TRBV30 to TRBJ2-1; unclear D gene. CDR3 size: 14 residues. V was trimmed by 5 bases and J by 0 bases, leaving 11 bases between them. CDR1 and CDR2 (germline): GTSNPN, SVGIG (reference sequence). The DNA for the CDR3 is TGTGCCTGGGGTAGGTTATCCTCCTACAATGAGCAGTTCTTC. It yields the protein CAWGRLSSYNEQFF.

The chain is built from TRBV6-1 and TRBJ2-2; maybe TRBD1 (5 bases). In germline, CDR1 is MNHNS, CDR2 SASEGT. The V end was cut by 7 bases, the J end by 4 bases, with 10 bases between. The CDR3 sequence is 13 residues long. The DNA for the CDR3 is TGTGCCAGCACACAGGCACGCACCGGGGAGCTGTTTTTT. Residues: CASTQARTGELFF.

The CDR3 spells CASSPGQNSNQPQHF. Written as DNA, the CDR3 is TGTGCCAGCTCACCGGGACAGAATAGCAATCAGCCCCAGCATTTT. The V call is TRBV18, the J call TRBJ1-5; 7 bases map to TRBD1. CDR3 length equals 15 residues. Germline loops: CDR1 KGHSH, CDR2 LQKENI. With V trimmed by 3 bases and J by 0 bases, 2 bases remained unmatched.

On this clone itself: The same CDR3 is also encoded by other DNA sequences in this sample. The chain carries TRBV20-1 and TRBJ1-1; D remains ambiguous. The CDR3 spans 11 residues. Germline CDR1 is DFQATT and CDR2 is SNEGSKA (reference sequence). V lost 3 bases, J lost 3 bases, and 5 bases lay in between. The CDR3 spells CSASRDTEAFF. The CDR3 DNA follows: TGCAGTGCTAGTAGAGACACTGAAGCTTTCTTT.